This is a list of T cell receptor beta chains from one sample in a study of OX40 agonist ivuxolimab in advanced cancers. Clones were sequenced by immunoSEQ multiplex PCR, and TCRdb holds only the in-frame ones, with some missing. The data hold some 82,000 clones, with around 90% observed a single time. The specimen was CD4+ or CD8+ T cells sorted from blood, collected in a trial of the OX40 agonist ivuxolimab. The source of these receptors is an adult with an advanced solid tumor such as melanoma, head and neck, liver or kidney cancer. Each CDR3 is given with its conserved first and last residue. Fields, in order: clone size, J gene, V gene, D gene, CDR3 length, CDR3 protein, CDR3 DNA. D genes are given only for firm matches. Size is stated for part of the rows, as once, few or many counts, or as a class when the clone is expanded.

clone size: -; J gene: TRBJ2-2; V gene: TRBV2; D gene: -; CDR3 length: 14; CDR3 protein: CASSEGRGTGELFF; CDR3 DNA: TGTGCCAGCAGTGAGGGGCGAGGCACCGGGGAGCTGTTTTTT
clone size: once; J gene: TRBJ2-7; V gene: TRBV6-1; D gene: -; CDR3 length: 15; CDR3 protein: CASRGPRLASYEQYF; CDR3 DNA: TGTGCCAGCAGAGGACCCCGACTTGCAAGCTACGAGCAGTACTTC
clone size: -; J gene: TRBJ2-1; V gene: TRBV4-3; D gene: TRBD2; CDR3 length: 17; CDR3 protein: CASSRGVVSSGRNEQFF; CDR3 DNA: TGCGCCAGCAGCCGAGGGGTCGTGTCTAGCGGGAGGAATGAGCAGTTCTTC
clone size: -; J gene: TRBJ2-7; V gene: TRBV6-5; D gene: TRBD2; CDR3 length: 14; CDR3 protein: CAVKLAGGTYEQYF; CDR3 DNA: TGTGCCGTCAAACTAGCGGGGGGCACCTACGAGCAGTACTTC
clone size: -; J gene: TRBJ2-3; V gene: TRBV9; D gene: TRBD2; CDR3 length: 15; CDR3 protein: CASSVVPGGSDTQYF; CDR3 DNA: TGTGCCAGCAGCGTAGTCCCGGGAGGCTCAGATACGCAGTATTTT
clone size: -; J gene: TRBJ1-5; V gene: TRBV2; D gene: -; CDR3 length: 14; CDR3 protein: CASTEVRNNQPQHF; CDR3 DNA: TGTGCCAGCACCGAAGTCAGGAACAATCAGCCCCAGCATTTT
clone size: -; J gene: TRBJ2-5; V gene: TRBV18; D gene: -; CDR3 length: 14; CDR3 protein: CASSPSPNQETQYF; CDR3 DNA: TGTGCCAGCTCACCCAGCCCGAACCAAGAGACCCAGTACTTC
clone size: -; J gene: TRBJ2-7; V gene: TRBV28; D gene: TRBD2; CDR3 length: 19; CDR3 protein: CASSLPGTSEPLPLYEQYF; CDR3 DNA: TGTGCCAGCAGTTTGCCTGGGACTAGCGAACCATTGCCTCTCTACGAGCAGTACTTC
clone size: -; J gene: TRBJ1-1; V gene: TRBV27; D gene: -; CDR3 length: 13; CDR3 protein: CASPQGFNTEAFF; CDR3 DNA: TGTGCCAGCCCCCAGGGGTTTAACACTGAAGCTTTCTTT
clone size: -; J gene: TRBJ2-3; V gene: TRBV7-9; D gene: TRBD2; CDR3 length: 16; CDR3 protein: CASSLVLAGGTDTQYF; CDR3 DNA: TGTGCCAGCAGCTTAGTTCTAGCGGGAGGCACAGATACGCAGTATTTT
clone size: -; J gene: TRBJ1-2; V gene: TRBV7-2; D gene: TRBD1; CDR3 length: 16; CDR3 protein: CASSQGGDRGYYGYTF; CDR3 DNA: TGTGCCAGCAGCCAGGGGGGCGACAGGGGGTACTATGGCTACACCTTC
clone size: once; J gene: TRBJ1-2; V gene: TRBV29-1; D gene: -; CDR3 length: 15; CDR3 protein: CSVEGSSREASGYTF; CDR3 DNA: TGCAGCGTTGAGGGGTCTTCTCGGGAGGCTTCTGGCTACACCTTC
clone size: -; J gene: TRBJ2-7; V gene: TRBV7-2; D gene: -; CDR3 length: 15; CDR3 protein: CASSAGAPGVSEQYF; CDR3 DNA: TGTGCCAGCAGCGCCGGGGCTCCGGGAGTGAGCGAGCAGTACTTC
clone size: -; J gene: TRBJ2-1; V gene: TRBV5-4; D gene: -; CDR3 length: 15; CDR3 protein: CASSSTGGLYNEQFF; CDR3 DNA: TGTGCCAGCAGTTCGACTGGGGGACTTTACAATGAGCAGTTCTTC
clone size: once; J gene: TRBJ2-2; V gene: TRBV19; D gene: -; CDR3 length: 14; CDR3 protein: CASRTGPNTGELFF; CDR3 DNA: TGTGCCAGTAGAACCGGGCCCAACACCGGGGAGCTGTTTTTT
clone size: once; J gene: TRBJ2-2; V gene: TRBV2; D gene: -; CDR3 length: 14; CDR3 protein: CASSWTESGGELFF; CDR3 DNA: TGTGCCAGCAGTTGGACAGAAAGTGGCGGGGAGCTGTTTTTT
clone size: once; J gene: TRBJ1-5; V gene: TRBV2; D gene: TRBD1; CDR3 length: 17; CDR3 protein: CASSESYPGGINQPQHF; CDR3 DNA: TGTGCCAGCAGTGAATCTTATCCAGGGGGAATCAATCAGCCCCAGCATTTT
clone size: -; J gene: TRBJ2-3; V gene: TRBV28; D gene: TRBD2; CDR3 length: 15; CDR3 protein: CASRDWTSSTDTQYF; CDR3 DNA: TGTGCCAGCAGGGATTGGACTAGCAGCACAGATACGCAGTATTTT
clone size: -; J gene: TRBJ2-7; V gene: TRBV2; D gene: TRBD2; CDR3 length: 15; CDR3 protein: CASSVGLAFNYEQYF; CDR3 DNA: TGTGCCAGCAGTGTGGGACTAGCGTTTAACTACGAGCAGTACTTC
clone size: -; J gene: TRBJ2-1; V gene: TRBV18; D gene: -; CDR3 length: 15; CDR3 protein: CASSPPGLPPGNAFF; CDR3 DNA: TGTGCCAGCTCACCACCAGGCCTCCCCCCCGGGAATGCGTTCTTC
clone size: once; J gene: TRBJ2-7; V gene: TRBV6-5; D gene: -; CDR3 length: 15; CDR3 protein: CASSPRRGGHYEQYF; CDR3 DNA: TGTGCCAGCAGTCCCAGAAGAGGCGGGCATTACGAGCAGTACTTC
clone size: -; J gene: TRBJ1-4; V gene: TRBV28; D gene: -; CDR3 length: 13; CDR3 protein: CASSYTANEKLFF; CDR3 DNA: TGTGCCAGCAGCTATACAGCGAATGAAAAACTGTTTTTT